These 2 T cell receptor beta chains came from one sample sequenced in a study of T-cell reconstitution after alpha-beta-depleted transplantation in children. Unique molecular identifiers were incorporated into the prepared TCRbeta library. TCRdb analysed the PCR reads with MiXCR anew, one entry per CDR3 protein. The data hold fewer than 750,000 distinct CDR3 sequences, with under 25% observed a single time. Sample: PBMCs, mostly from graft donor cells, taken 360 days after TCRalphabeta/CD19-depleted stem cell transplant. Every receptor here comes from a boy younger than two who had a stem cell transplant for acute myeloid leukemia, so the T cells may come from the graft donor.

This clonotype was counted a few times. The genes are TRBV24-1 and TRBJ2-2; no definite D call. Germline CDR1 reads KGHDR; CDR2 reads SFDVKD. V was clipped by 1 base and J by 6 bases, with 8 bases between them. This CDR3 spans 14 amino acids. CDR3 residues: CATSDFAGSGELFF. CDR3 DNA: TGTGCCACCAGTGATTTTGCAGGCTCCGGGGAGCTGTTTTTT.

This chain uses TRBV20-1 with TRBJ1-4; 9 bases map to TRBD1. The CDR3 runs 17 residues. Germline V gene lookup returns CDR1 DFQATT and CDR2 SNEGSKA (reference sequence). Unmatched junction bases numbered 6, after V lost 0 bases and J lost 1 base. CDR3 nucleotides: TGCAGTGCTAGAGATTGGACAGGGGCCCTAACTAATGAAAAACTGTTTTTT. Its protein product is CSARDWTGALTNEKLFF.